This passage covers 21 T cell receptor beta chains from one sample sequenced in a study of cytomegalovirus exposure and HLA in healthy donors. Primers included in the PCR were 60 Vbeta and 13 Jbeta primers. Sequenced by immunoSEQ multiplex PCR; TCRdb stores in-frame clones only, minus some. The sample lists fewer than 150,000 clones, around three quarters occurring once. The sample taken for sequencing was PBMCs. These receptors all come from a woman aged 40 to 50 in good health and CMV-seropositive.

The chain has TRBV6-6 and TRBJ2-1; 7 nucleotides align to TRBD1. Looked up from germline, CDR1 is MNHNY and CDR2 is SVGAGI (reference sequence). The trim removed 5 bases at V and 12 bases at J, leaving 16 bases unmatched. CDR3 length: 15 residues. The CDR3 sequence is CASSNRDRDPPVQFF. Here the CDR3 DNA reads TGTGCCAGCAGTAACCGGGACAGAGACCCTCCGGTGCAGTTCTTC.

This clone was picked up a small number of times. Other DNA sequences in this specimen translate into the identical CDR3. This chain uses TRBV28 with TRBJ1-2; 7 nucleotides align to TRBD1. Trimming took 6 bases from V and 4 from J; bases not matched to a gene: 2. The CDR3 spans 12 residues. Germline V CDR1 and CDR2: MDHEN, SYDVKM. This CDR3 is CASRGTVYGYTF. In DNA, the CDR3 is TGTGCCAGCAGGGGGACAGTCTATGGCTACACCTTC.

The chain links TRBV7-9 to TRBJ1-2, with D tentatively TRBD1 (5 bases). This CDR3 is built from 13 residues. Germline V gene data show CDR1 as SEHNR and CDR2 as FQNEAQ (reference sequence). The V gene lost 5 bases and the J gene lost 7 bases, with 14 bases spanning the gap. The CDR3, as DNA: TGTGCCAGCAGCCCGATAGGGGATGGTGGCTACACCTTC. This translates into CASSPIGDGGYTF.

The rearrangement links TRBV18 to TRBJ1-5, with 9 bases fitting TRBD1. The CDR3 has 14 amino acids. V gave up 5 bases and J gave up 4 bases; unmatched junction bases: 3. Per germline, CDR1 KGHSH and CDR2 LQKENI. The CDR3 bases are TGTGCCAGCTCATCCGGGACAGGGAATCAGCCCCAGCATTTT. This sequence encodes CASSSGTGNQPQHF.

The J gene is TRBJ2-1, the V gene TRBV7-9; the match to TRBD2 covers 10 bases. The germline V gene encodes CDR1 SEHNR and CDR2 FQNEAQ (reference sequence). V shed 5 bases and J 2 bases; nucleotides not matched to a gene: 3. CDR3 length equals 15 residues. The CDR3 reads CASSVGLAAYNEQFF. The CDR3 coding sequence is TGTGCCAGCAGCGTCGGACTAGCGGCCTACAATGAGCAGTTCTTC.

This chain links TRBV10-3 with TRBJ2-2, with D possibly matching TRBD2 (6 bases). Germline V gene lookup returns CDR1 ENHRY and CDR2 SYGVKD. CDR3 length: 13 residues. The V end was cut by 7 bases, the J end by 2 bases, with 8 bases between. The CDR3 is CAIKGTNTGELFF. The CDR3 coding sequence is TGTGCCATCAAAGGGACTAACACCGGGGAGCTGTTTTTT.

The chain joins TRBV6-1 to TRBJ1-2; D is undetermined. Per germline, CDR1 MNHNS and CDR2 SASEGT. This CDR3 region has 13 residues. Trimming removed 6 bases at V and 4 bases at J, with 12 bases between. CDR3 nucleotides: TGTGCCAGCAGCCCCGAACAGCTCTATGGCTACACCTTC. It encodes CASSPEQLYGYTF.

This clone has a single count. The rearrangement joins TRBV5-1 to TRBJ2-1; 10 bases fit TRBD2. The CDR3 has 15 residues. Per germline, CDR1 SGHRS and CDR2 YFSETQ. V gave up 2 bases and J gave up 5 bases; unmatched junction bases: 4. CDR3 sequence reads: CASSFGLAENNEQFF. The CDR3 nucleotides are TGCGCCAGCAGCTTCGGACTAGCGGAAAACAATGAGCAGTTCTTC.

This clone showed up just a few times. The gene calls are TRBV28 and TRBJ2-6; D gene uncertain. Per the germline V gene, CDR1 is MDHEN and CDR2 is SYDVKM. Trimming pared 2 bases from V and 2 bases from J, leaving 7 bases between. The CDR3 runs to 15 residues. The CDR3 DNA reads TGTGCCAGCAGTTTAACCCAGGCTGGGGCCAACGTCCTGACTTTC. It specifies CASSLTQAGANVLTF.

The CDR3 DNA reads TGTGCCAGCAGTTTATCGATGGCTCAGCCCCAGCATTTT. Translated: CASSLSMAQPQHF. The chain uses TRBV28 and TRBJ1-5, with D hard to call. Trimming shortened V by 1 base and J by 6 bases, and 7 bases separated the two germline ends. Per germline, CDR1 MDHEN and CDR2 SYDVKM. The CDR3 is 13 amino acids.

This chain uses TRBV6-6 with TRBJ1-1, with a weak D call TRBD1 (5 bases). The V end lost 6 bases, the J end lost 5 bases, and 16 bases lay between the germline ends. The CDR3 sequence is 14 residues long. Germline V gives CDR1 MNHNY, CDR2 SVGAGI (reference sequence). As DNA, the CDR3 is TGTGCCAGCAGGACCCTGGGACTTGAGACTGAAGCTTTCTTT. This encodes CASRTLGLETEAFF.

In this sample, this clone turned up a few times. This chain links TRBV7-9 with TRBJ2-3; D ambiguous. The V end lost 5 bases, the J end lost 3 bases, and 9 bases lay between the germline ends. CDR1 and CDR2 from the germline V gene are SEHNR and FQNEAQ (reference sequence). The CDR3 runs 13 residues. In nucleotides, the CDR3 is TGTGCCAGCAGCGCCCCCGAGACAGATACGCAGTATTTT. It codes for CASSAPETDTQYF. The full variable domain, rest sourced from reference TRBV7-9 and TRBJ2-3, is DTGVSQNPRHKITKRGQNVTFRCDPISEHNRLYWYRQTLGQGPEFLTYFQNEAQLEKSRLLSDRFSAERPKGSFSTLEIQRTEQGDSAMYLCASSAPETDTQYFGPGTRLTVL.

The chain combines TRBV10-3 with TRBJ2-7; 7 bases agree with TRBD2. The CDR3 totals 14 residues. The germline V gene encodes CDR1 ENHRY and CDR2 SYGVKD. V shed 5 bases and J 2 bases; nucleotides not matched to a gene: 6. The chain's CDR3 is CAISFGREAYEQYF. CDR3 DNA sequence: TGTGCCATCAGTTTTGGCCGGGAGGCCTACGAGCAGTACTTC.

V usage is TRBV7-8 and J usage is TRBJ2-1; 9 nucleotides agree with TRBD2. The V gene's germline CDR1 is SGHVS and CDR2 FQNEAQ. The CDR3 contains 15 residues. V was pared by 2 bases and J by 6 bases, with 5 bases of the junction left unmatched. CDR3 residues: CASSLLTSGINEQFF. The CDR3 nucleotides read TGTGCCAGCAGCTTACTGACTAGCGGCATCAATGAGCAGTTCTTC.

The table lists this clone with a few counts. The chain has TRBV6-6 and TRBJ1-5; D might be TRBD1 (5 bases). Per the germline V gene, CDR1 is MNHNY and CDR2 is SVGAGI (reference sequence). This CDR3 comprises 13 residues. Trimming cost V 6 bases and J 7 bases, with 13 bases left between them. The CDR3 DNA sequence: TGTGCCAGCAGCACCCAGGGAAACCAGCCCCAGCATTTT. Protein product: CASSTQGNQPQHF.

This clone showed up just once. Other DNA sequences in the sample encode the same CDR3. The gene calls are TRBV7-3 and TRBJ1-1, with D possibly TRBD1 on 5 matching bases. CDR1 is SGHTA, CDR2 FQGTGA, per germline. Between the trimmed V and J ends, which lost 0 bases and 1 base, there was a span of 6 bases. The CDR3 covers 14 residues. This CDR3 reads CASSLTGANTEAFF. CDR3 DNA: TGTGCCAGCAGCTTAACAGGGGCGAACACTGAAGCTTTCTTT.

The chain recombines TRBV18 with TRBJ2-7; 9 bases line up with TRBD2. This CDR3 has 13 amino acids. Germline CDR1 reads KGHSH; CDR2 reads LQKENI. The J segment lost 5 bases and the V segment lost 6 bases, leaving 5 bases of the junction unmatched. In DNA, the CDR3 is TGTGCCAGCTCGGCGGGAGGGCCCAACGAGCAGTACTTC. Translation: CASSAGGPNEQYF.

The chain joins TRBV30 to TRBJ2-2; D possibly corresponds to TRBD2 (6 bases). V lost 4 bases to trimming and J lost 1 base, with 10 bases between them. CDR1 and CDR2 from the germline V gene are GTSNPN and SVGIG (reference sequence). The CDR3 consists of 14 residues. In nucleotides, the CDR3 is TGTGCCTGGACCGGGACTCTGAACACCGGGGAGCTGTTTTTT. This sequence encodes CAWTGTLNTGELFF. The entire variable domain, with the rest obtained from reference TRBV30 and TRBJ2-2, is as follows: SQTIHQWPATLVQPVGSPLSLECTVEGTSNPNLYWYRQAAGRGLQLLFYSVGIGQISSEVPQNLSASRPQDRQFILSSKKLLLSDSGFYLCAWTGTLNTGELFFGEGSRLTVL.

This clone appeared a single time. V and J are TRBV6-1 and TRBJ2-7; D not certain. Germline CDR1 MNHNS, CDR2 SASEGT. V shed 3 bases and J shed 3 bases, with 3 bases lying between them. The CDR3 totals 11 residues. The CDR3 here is CASSDGYEQYF. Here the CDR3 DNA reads TGTGCCAGCAGTGACGGCTACGAGCAGTACTTC.

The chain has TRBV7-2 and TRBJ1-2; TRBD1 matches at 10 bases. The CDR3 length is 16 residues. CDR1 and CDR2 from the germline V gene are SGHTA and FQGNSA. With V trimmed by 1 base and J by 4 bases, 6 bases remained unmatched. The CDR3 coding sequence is TGTGCCAGCAGCTTAGTAGGGACAGGGGTGGGCTATGGCTACACCTTC. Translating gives CASSLVGTGVGYGYTF.

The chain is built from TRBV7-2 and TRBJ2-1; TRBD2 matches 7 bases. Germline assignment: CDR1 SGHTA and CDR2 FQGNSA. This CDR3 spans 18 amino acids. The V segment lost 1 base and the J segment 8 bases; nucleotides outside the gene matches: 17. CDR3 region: CASSLVGSRGGRTDEQFF. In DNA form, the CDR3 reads TGTGCCAGCAGCTTAGTGGGGAGTAGAGGCGGGAGAACAGATGAGCAGTTCTTC.